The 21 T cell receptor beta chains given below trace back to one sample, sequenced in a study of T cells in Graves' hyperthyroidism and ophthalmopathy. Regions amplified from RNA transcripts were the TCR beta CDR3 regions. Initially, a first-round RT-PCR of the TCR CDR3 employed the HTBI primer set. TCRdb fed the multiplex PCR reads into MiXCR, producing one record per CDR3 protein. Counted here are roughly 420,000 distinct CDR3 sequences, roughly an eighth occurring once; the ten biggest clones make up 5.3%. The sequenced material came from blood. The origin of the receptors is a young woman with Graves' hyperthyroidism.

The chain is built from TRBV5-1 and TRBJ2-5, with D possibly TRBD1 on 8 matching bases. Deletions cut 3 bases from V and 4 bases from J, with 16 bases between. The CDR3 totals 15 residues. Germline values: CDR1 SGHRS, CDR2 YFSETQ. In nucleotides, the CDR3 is TGCGCCAGCAGCTCACAGGGGGGGCGTCCAGAGACCCAGTACTTC. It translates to CASSSQGGRPETQYF.

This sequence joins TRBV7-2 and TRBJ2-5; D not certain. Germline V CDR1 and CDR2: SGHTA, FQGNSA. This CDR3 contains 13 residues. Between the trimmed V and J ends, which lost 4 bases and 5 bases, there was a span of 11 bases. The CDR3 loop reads CASSYSALETQYF. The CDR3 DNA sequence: TGTGCCAGCAGCTATTCCGCACTGGAGACCCAGTACTTC.

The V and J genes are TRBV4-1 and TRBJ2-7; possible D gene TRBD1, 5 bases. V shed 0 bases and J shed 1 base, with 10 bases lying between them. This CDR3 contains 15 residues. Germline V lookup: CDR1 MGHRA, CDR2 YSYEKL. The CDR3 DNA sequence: TGCGCCAGCAGCCAAGAGGACACGAGTTCCTACGAGCAGTACTTC. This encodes CASSQEDTSSYEQYF.

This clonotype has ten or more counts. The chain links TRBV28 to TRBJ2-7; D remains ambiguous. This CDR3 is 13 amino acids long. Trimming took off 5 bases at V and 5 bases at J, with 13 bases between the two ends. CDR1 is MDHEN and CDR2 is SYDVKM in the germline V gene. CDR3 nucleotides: TGTGCCAGCAGTCAAAGATCTTCCCACGAGCAGTACTTC. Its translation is CASSQRSSHEQYF. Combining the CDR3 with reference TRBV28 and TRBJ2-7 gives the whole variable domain DVKVTQSSRYLVKRTGEKVFLECVQDMDHENMFWYRQDPGLGLRLIYFSYDVKMKEKGDIPEGYSVSREKKERFSLILESASTNQTSMYLCASSQRSSHEQYFGPGTRLTVT.

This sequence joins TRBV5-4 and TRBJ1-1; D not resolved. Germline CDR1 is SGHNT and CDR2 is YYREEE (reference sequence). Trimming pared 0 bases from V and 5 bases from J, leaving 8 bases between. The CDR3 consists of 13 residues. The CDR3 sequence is CASSLGAETEAFF. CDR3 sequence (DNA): TGTGCCAGCAGCTTGGGGGCAGAGACTGAAGCTTTCTTT.

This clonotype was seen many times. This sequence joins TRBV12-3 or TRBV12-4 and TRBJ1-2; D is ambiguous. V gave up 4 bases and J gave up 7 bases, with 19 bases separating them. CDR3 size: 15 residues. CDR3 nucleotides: TGTGCCAGCAGTTCCCTGAGATGGCAGGAAGGTGGCTACACCTTC. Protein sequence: CASSSLRWQEGGYTF.

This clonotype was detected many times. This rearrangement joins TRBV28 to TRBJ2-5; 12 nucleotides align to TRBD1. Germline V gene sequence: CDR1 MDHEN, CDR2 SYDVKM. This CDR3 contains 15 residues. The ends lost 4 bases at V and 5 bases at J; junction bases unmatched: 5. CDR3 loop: CASSSAGQGAETQYF. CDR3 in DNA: TGTGCCAGCAGTTCCGCGGGACAGGGGGCGGAGACCCAGTACTTC.

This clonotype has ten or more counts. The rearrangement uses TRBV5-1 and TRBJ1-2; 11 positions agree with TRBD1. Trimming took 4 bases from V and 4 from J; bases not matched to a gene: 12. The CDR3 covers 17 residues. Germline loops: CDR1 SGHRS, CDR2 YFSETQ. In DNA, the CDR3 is TGCGCCAGCAGCCGACAAAGGACAGGGGGCGGTGGCTATGGCTACACCTTC. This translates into CASSRQRTGGGGYGYTF.

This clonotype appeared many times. CDR3 residues: CAISERGTDTQYF. In DNA form, the CDR3 reads TGTGCCATTTCCGAGAGGGGGACAGATACGCAGTATTTT. The rearrangement uses TRBV24-1 and TRBJ2-3; maybe TRBD1 (6 bases). The V end lost 11 bases, the J end lost 3 bases, and 14 bases lay between the germline ends. The CDR3 runs 13 residues. Germline V gene sequence: CDR1 KGHDR, CDR2 SFDVKD.

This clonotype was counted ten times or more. The CDR3 here is CASALTSTDTQYF. DNA for the CDR3: TGTGCCAGTGCCTTAACTAGCACAGATACGCAGTATTTT. V is TRBV7-3 and J is TRBJ2-3, with D unclear. This CDR3 has 13 residues. Germline CDR1 and CDR2: SGHTA and FQGTGA. The ends were cut back, 9 bases at V and 0 bases at J, with 10 bases in the middle. The full variable domain, completed using reference TRBV7-3 and TRBJ2-3, is GAGVSQTPSNKVTEKGKYVELRCDPISGHTALYWYRQSLGQGPEFLIYFQGTGAADDSGLPNDRFFAVRPEGSVSTLKIQRTERGDSAVYLCASALTSTDTQYFGPGTRLTVL.

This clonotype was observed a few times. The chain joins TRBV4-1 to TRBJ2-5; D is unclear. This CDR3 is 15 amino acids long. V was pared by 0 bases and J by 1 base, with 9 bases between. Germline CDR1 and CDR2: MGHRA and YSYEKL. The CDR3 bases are TGCGCCAGCAGCCAAGAGTGGGGTTTCCAAGAGACCCAGTACTTC. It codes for CASSQEWGFQETQYF.

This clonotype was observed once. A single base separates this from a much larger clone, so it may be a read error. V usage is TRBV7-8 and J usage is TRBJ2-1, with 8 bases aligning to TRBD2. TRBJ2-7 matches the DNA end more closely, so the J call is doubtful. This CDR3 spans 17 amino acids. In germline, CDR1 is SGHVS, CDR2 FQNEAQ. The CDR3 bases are TGTGCCAGCAGCTCCGAACTAAGCGGGAGCTCCTACAATGAGCAGTACTTC. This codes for CASSSELSGSSYNEQYF.

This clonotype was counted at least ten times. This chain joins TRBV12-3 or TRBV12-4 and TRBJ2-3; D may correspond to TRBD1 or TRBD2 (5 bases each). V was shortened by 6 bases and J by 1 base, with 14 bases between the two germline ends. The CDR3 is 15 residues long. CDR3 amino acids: CASSRGGQRTDTQYF. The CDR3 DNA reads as TGTGCCAGCAGCCGCGGAGGACAACGCACAGATACGCAGTATTTT.

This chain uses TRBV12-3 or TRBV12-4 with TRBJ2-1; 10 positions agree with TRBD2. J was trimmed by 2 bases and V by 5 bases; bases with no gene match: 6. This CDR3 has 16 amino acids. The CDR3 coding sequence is TGTGCCAGCAGTCCACTAGCGGGATCCGCCTACAATGAGCAGTTCTTC. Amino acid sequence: CASSPLAGSAYNEQFF.

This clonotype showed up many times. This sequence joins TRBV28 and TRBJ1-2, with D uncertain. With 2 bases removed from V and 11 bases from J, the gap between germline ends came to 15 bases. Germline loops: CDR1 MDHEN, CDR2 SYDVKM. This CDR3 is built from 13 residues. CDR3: CASSLRATETYTF. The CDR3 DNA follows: TGTGCCAGCAGTTTACGCGCCACAGAAACTTACACCTTC.

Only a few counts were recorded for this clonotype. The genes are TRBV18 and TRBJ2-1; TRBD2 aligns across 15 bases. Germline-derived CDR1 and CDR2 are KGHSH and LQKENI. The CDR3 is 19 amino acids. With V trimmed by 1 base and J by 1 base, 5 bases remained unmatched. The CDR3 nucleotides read TGTGCCAGCTCACCACAAAGGGGACTAGCGGGAGGTTCCTACAATGAGCAGTTCTTC. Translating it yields CASSPQRGLAGGSYNEQFF.

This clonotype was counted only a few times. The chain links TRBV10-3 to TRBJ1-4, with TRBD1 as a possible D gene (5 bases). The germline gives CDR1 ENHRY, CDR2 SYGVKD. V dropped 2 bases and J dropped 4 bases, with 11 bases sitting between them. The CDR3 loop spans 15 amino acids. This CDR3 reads CAISEGLQGNEKLFF. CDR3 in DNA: TGTGCCATCAGTGAGGGGCTGCAGGGTAATGAAAAACTGTTTTTT.

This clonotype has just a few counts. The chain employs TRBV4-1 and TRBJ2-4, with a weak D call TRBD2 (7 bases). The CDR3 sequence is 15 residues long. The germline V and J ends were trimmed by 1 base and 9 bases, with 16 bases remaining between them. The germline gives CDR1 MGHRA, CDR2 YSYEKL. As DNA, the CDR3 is TGCGCCAGCAGCCAAGTGGGGGGGCGCGTTTTCATTCAGTACTTC. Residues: CASSQVGGRVFIQYF.

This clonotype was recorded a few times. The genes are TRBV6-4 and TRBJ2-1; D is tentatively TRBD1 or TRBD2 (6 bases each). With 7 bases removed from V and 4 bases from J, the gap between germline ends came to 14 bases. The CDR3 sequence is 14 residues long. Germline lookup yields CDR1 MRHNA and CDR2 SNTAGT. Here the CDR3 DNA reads TGTGCCAGCACGGAGGGGGGAGATTACAATGAGCAGTTCTTC. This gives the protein CASTEGGDYNEQFF.

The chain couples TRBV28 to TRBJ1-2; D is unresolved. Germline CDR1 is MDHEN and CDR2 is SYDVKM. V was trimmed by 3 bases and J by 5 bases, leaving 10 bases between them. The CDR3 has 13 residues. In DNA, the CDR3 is TGTGCCAGCAGTTTCTCGCAGAGGTATGGCTACACCTTC. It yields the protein CASSFSQRYGYTF.

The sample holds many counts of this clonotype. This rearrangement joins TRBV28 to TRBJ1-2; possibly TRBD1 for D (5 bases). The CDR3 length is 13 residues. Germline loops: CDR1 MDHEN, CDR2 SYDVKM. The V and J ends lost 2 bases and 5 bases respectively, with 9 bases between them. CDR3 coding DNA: TGTGCCAGCAGTTTACCAGGGCCGTATGGCTACACCTTC. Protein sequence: CASSLPGPYGYTF.